These 15 T cell receptor beta chains came from one sample sequenced in a study of OX40 agonist ivuxolimab in advanced cancers. Preparation of the library involved the immunoSEQ multiplex PCR assay. Held by TCRdb, this immuneACCESS table contains in-frame sequences only and omits some clones. Under half of the omission traces to an unresolved V gene where checked; the cause of the rest is unknown. This sample comprises about 27,000 clones, 70% to 90% of them detected only once. The ten largest clones add up to just under 20% of the sample. Sequencing used CD4+ or CD8+ T cells sorted from blood, obtained in a trial of the OX40 agonist ivuxolimab. The source of these receptors is an adult with an advanced solid tumor such as melanoma, head and neck, liver or kidney cancer.

This clone is deemed medium-sized (0.01 to 0.1%). The CDR3 bases are TGTGCCACCTCCTTAGCGGGAGCTACCGGGGAGCTGTTTTTT. This sequence encodes CATSLAGATGELFF. The V and J genes are TRBV19 and TRBJ2-2, with 9 bases matching TRBD2. The CDR3 is 14 residues long. CDR1 LNHDA and CDR2 SQIVND come from the germline V gene (reference sequence). Losses at the gene ends were 10 bases for V and 5 bases for J; bases not matched to a gene: 8. The variable domain in full, with the rest retrieved from reference TRBV19 and TRBJ2-2, is DGGITQSPKYLFRKEGQNVTLSCEQNLNHDAMYWYRQDPGQGLRLIYYSQIVNDFQKGDIAEGYSVSREKKESFPLTVTSAQKNPTAFYLCATSLAGATGELFFGEGSRLTVL.

This rearrangement joins TRBV27 to TRBJ2-1, with 14 bases that match TRBD2. This CDR3 region has 15 residues. Germline-derived CDR1 and CDR2 are MNHEY and SMNVEV (reference sequence). V was pared by 5 bases and J by 6 bases, with 3 bases of the junction left unmatched. The CDR3 DNA sequence: TGTGCCAGCAGTCACGGGACTAGCGGGAGCAATGAGCAGTTCTTC. Translated, it gives CASSHGTSGSNEQFF.

The chain combines TRBV25-1 with TRBJ2-7; 12 bases line up with TRBD1. CDR1 and CDR2 from the germline V gene are MGHDK and SYGVNS. The CDR3 extends over 13 amino acids. Germline trimming cut 6 bases from V and 12 bases from J; bases unmatched to any gene: 9. The CDR3 protein is CASRAKGQGAWYF. DNA of the CDR3: TGTGCCAGCAGGGCAAAGGGACAGGGGGCTTGGTACTTC.

The gene calls are TRBV15 and TRBJ1-1; 9 bases are a match to TRBD1. The CDR3 totals 16 residues. The V gene's germline CDR1 is LNHNV and CDR2 YYDKDF (reference sequence). V shed 0 bases, J shed 6 bases, and the junction held 8 bases outside the gene matches. The CDR3 region is CATSRELGQGLAEAFF. CDR3 bases: TGTGCCACCAGCAGAGAGTTGGGACAGGGTCTGGCTGAAGCTTTCTTT.

The CDR3 sequence is CASSLGTGGEQYF. The CDR3 nucleotides read TGTGCCAGCAGCTTGGGGACAGGGGGCGAGCAGTACTTC. The genes are TRBV7-6 and TRBJ2-7; 11 bases align to TRBD1. Germline V lookup: CDR1 SGHVS, CDR2 FNYEAQ. The CDR3 is 13 residues long. V trimming: 3 bases; J trimming: 6 bases; junction bases outside the gene matches: 1.

The V call is TRBV9, the J call TRBJ2-7, with 12 positions matching TRBD2. CDR1 and CDR2 from the germline V gene are SGDLS and YYNGEE. There are 15 residues in the CDR3. The V gene end was trimmed by 3 bases and the J gene end by 5 bases; junction bases not matched to a gene: 6. The CDR3 DNA follows: TGTGCCAGCAGCGCCAGACTAGCGGGAGAAAACGAGCAGTACTTC. This codes for CASSARLAGENEQYF.

On this clone itself: The junction departs from germline at one end; a sequencing error may be responsible. The chain carries TRBV11-2 and TRBJ2-7; D remains ambiguous. There are 13 residues in the CDR3. CDR1 and CDR2 from the germline V gene are SGHAT and FQNNGV. The CDR3 is CASSLDITYEQYF. The CDR3, as DNA: TGTGCCAGCAGCCTAGACATTACCTACGAGCAGTACTTC.

The chain uses TRBV9 and TRBJ2-7; D is perhaps TRBD2 (5 bases). CDR1 and CDR2 (germline): SGDLS, YYNGEE. V was clipped by 1 base and J by 7 bases, with 9 bases between them. The CDR3 length is 12 residues. The CDR3 is CASSVLGGEQYF. The CDR3 nucleotides are TGTGCCAGCAGCGTACTCGGCGGGGAGCAGTACTTC.

The sample holds one count of this clone. The chain carries TRBV28 and TRBJ1-3, with D uncertain. CDR1 is MDHEN, CDR2 SYDVKM, per germline. The V gene lost 7 bases and the J gene lost 1 base, with 11 bases spanning the gap. This CDR3 has 14 residues. The CDR3 sequence: CASTLEGSGNTIYF. Written as DNA, the CDR3 is TGTGCCAGCACCCTCGAGGGATCTGGAAACACCATATATTTT.

This clone came up once. The chain is built from TRBV4-1 and TRBJ2-1; 12 bases are a match to TRBD2. This CDR3 is 15 amino acids long. After removal of 2 bases from V and 9 bases from J, the junction contained 5 bases not matched to a gene. CDR1 is MGHRA and CDR2 is YSYEKL in the germline V gene. The CDR3, as DNA: TGCGCCAGCAGCCAACTAGCGGGAGGGCCGGGTGAGCAGTTCTTC. This encodes CASSQLAGGPGEQFF.

The V gene is TRBV28, the J gene TRBJ2-1, with 7 bases lining up with TRBD2. The CDR3 sequence is 15 residues long. J was trimmed by 4 bases and V by 6 bases; bases with no gene match: 9. The germline V gene encodes CDR1 MDHEN and CDR2 SYDVKM. The CDR3: CASSLLERDYNEQFF. CDR3 bases: TGTGCCAGCAGCCTCCTAGAGCGGGATTACAATGAGCAGTTCTTC.

Only one count was recorded for this clone. The genes are TRBV10-2 and TRBJ2-7, with TRBD2 matching 7 bases. J gave up 0 bases and V 0 bases, and 5 bases lay outside the gene matches. This CDR3 spans 16 amino acids. Germline-derived CDR1 and CDR2 are WSHSY and SAAADI. The CDR3 nucleotides read TGCGCCAGCAGTGAGTCGTTAGCGGGTGGCTCCTACGAGCAGTACTTC. Translated: CASSESLAGGSYEQYF.

This clone was picked up one time. The chain uses TRBV6-6 and TRBJ2-1; 8 nucleotides agree with TRBD2. The ends lost 0 bases at V and 3 bases at J; junction bases unmatched: 4. CDR1 is MNHNY, CDR2 SVGAGI, per germline (reference sequence). This CDR3 spans 16 amino acids. CDR3 protein: CASSYSASGYYNEQFF. CDR3 nucleotides: TGTGCCAGCAGTTACTCGGCTAGCGGGTACTACAATGAGCAGTTCTTC.

J is TRBJ2-2 and V is TRBV29-1, with D uncertain. V lost 7 bases and J lost 7, with 10 bases in between. This CDR3 is 11 amino acids long. The germline V gene encodes CDR1 SQVTM and CDR2 ANQGSEA. The CDR3 spells CSGQSLGELFF. The CDR3 bases are TGCAGCGGACAAAGTCTCGGGGAGCTGTTTTTT.

V usage is TRBV6-6 and J usage is TRBJ2-5; either TRBD1 or TRBD2 may supply D (5 bases each). This CDR3 is 14 amino acids long. The germline V gene encodes CDR1 MNHNY and CDR2 SVGAGI (reference sequence). V lost 4 bases, J lost 1 base, and 10 bases lay in between. The CDR3 coding sequence is TGTGCCAGCAGTTCTAACGGGGCCCAAGAGACCCAGTACTTC. It encodes CASSSNGAQETQYF.